The rows below give T cell receptor beta chains drawn from one sample of a study of CD8+ T cells in alopecia areata. TCRdb keeps only in-frame clones here, not all; method: immunoSEQ multiplex PCR. The sample includes a few hundred thousand clones, around two thirds of them seen just once. The sequencing used CD4+ T cells sorted from blood, collected at week 0. The receptors were gathered from a human donor with alopecia areata. Both conserved end residues are part of each CDR3. A D gene is named only where the DNA matches it firmly. The listing skips clone size in some rows; elsewhere it reads once, few, many or a size class.

D gene,J gene,clone size,V gene,CDR3 protein,CDR3 DNA
-,TRBJ1-2,once,TRBV4-1,CASSQDLEGMRTF,TGCGCCAGCAGCCAAGATTTGGAGGGGATGCGCACCTTC
-,TRBJ1-2,few,TRBV15,CATSGVRSAGIYGYTF,TGTGCCACCAGCGGCGTCCGATCGGCAGGGATTTATGGCTACACCTTC
-,TRBJ2-6,-,TRBV14,CASSSMGSGANVLTF,TGTGCCAGCAGCTCGATGGGCTCTGGGGCCAACGTCCTGACTTTC
-,TRBJ2-2,-,TRBV29-1,CSGYRGTGELFF,TGCAGCGGGTATAGAGGGACCGGGGAGCTGTTTTTT
-,TRBJ1-5,-,TRBV7-9,CASSLVPTGTGNQPQHF,TGTGCCAGCAGCTTAGTTCCAACAGGGACGGGCAATCAGCCCCAGCATTTT
-,TRBJ2-2,-,TRBV4-1,CASSRPTGNTGELFF,TGCGCCAGCAGCCGCCCGACAGGGAACACCGGGGAGCTGTTTTTT
-,TRBJ1-2,-,TRBV14,CASSQVDILTGYTF,TGTGCCAGCAGCCAAGTGGATATCCTTACGGGCTACACCTTC
TRBD2,TRBJ2-5,once,TRBV7-6,CASSLIQAGATRIQETQYF,TGTGCCAGCAGCTTAATACAAGCGGGGGCCACCCGAATCCAAGAGACCCAGTACTTC
-,TRBJ2-5,-,TRBV2,CASSGIGTVQETQYF,TGTGCCAGCAGTGGGATAGGGACGGTCCAAGAGACCCAGTACTTC
TRBD1,TRBJ2-2,few,TRBV9,CASSVNPGGESGELFF,TGTGCCAGCAGCGTAAATCCAGGGGGCGAGTCCGGGGAGCTGTTTTTT
-,TRBJ2-7,-,TRBV9,CASSVAPTGQYEQYF,TGTGCCAGCAGCGTAGCCCCGACAGGACAGTACGAGCAGTACTTC
-,TRBJ2-3,-,TRBV9,CASSGGVLWTGTQYF,TGTGCCAGCAGCGGGGGAGTTCTTTGGACCGGTACGCAGTATTTT
TRBD1,TRBJ1-1,few,TRBV29-1,CSVNRGVGTEAFF,TGCAGCGTGAACAGGGGTGTGGGCACTGAAGCTTTCTTT
-,TRBJ2-5,-,TRBV29-1,CSAVLKETQYF,TGCAGCGCTGTGCTTAAAGAGACCCAGTACTTC
-,TRBJ2-3,-,TRBV29-1,CSVQLYTDTQYF,TGCAGCGTTCAACTATACACAGATACGCAGTATTTT
TRBD1,TRBJ2-4,few,TRBV5-4,CASSLGQGDLIQYF,TGTGCCAGCAGCTTGGGGCAGGGGGACCTCATTCAGTACTTC
-,TRBJ1-5,-,TRBV5-1,CASSPEGGDQPQHF,TGCGCCAGCAGCCCCGAGGGTGGCGATCAGCCCCAGCATTTT
-,TRBJ2-6,-,TRBV29-1,CSVVEISGANVLTF,TGCAGCGTTGTGGAGATCTCTGGGGCCAACGTCCTGACTTTC
-,TRBJ1-5,-,TRBV29-1,CSTAMGPGQPQHF,TGCAGCACTGCCATGGGGCCGGGGCAGCCCCAGCATTTT
TRBD1,TRBJ1-5,-,TRBV2,CASSKTGGIQPQHF,TGTGCCAGCAGTAAAACAGGGGGCATTCAGCCCCAGCATTTT
TRBD2,TRBJ2-3,once,TRBV30,CAWSVGAGGPPDTQYF,TGTGCCTGGAGTGTAGGGGCGGGGGGGCCCCCAGATACGCAGTATTTT
TRBD1,TRBJ1-2,-,TRBV7-8,CASSLEQGEYGYTF,TGTGCCAGCAGCTTAGAACAGGGGGAGTATGGCTACACCTTC
-,TRBJ2-7,-,TRBV6-5,CASSYTTVPYEQYF,TGTGCCAGCAGTTACACCACAGTACCCTACGAGCAGTACTTC
TRBD1,TRBJ1-5,-,TRBV7-9,CASSLGQGKESNQPQHF,TGTGCCAGCAGCTTAGGACAGGGAAAGGAAAGCAATCAGCCCCAGCATTTT
-,TRBJ1-3,-,TRBV5-1,CASSLDPAGNTIYF,TGCGCCAGCAGCTTGGATCCTGCTGGAAACACCATATATTTT
-,TRBJ2-1,-,TRBV2,CASSVYNEQFF,TGTGCCAGCAGTGTATATAATGAGCAGTTCTTC
TRBD1,TRBJ1-4,-,TRBV16,CASSRQRQGNEKLFF,TGTGCCAGCAGCCGCCAGAGACAGGGTAATGAAAAACTGTTTTTT
-,TRBJ2-6,-,TRBV29-1,CSVQTGATGANVLTF,TGCAGCGTTCAGACCGGGGCAACCGGGGCCAACGTCCTGACTTTC
TRBD2,TRBJ2-1,-,TRBV10-3,CAISEYSGGYNEQFF,TGTGCCATCAGTGAGTACAGCGGGGGTTACAATGAGCAGTTCTTC
-,TRBJ2-1,-,TRBV29-1,CSVDTGWYNEQFF,TGCAGCGTTGACACAGGGTGGTACAATGAGCAGTTCTTC
-,TRBJ1-4,-,TRBV30,CAWSTGEKLFF,TGTGCCTGGAGTACAGGTGAAAAACTGTTTTTT
-,TRBJ2-2,few,TRBV29-1,CSVGHGSAGELFF,TGCAGCGTAGGGCACGGTTCTGCCGGGGAGCTGTTTTTT
-,TRBJ2-7,-,TRBV4-1,CASSQARGTYEQYF,TGCGCCAGCAGCCAAGCCCGGGGCACCTACGAGCAGTACTTC
-,TRBJ1-1,-,TRBV30,CAWTHAEDSMNTEAFF,TGTGCCTGGACTCACGCGGAGGACAGTATGAACACTGAAGCTTTCTTT
-,TRBJ1-6,-,TRBV12-5,CASGPDLNSPLHF,TGTGCTAGTGGCCCAGATTTAAATTCACCCCTCCACTTT
TRBD1,TRBJ2-7,few,TRBV4-3,CASSQAGQGAHEQYF,TGCGCCAGCAGCCAAGCAGGACAGGGGGCCCACGAGCAGTACTTC
-,TRBJ1-3,few,TRBV29-1,CSVEREGSGNTIYF,TGCAGCGTTGAACGCGAGGGTTCGGGGAACACCATATATTTT
-,TRBJ2-7,-,TRBV18,CASSPPQGLYSYEQYF,TGTGCCAGCTCACCCCCGCAGGGTCTCTACTCCTACGAGCAGTACTTC
TRBD1,TRBJ2-7,few,TRBV6-5,CASSYIGQGVINEQYF,TGTGCCAGCAGTTACATCGGACAGGGGGTTATCAACGAGCAGTACTTC
-,TRBJ1-1,few,TRBV4-1,CASSQMGFQANTEAFF,TGCGCCAGCAGCCAAATGGGTTTCCAGGCGAACACTGAAGCTTTCTTT
TRBD1,TRBJ1-1,-,TRBV5-1,CASRPDRVGEAFF,TGCGCCAGCAGACCAGACAGGGTAGGTGAAGCTTTCTTT
-,TRBJ2-6,-,TRBV7-6,CASSIRRGAGANVLTF,TGTGCCAGCAGTATCCGCAGGGGCGCTGGGGCCAACGTCCTGACTTTC
-,TRBJ2-4,few,TRBV29-1,CSVVRQNADIQYF,TGCAGCGTTGTAAGACAGAACGCGGACATTCAGTACTTC
-,TRBJ1-1,-,TRBV11-1,CASSLASRGWNTEAFF,TGTGCCAGCAGCTTAGCTAGCAGGGGATGGAACACTGAAGCTTTCTTT
TRBD1,TRBJ2-7,-,TRBV7-2,CASSFGQGNYEQYF,TGTGCCAGCAGCTTTGGACAGGGGAACTACGAGCAGTACTTC
TRBD1,TRBJ2-3,-,TRBV6-5,CASTRDRGADTQYF,TGTGCCAGCACCAGGGACAGGGGGGCAGATACGCAGTATTTT
TRBD1,TRBJ1-2,-,TRBV29-1,CSVDHRGRHYGYTF,TGCAGCGTAGACCACAGGGGGCGGCACTATGGCTACACCTTC
-,TRBJ2-5,-,TRBV28,CASSSTGSRETQYF,TGTGCCAGCAGCTCTACAGGTTCCCGGGAGACCCAGTACTTC
-,TRBJ2-5,-,TRBV25-1,CASSFGGLETQYF,TGTGCCAGCAGTTTCGGGGGGCTGGAGACCCAGTACTTC
-,TRBJ2-7,-,TRBV7-2,CASSLGGNRGSYEQYF,TGTGCCAGCAGCTTAGGAGGGAACAGAGGCTCCTACGAGCAGTACTTC
-,TRBJ2-3,-,TRBV9,CASSVGASLGTDTQYF,TGTGCCAGCAGCGTAGGGGCTAGCTTAGGCACAGATACGCAGTATTTT
TRBD1,TRBJ1-1,-,TRBV29-1,CSAKRDRLFANTEAFF,TGCAGCGCCAAACGGGACAGGTTATTTGCGAACACTGAAGCTTTCTTT
-,TRBJ2-5,few,TRBV29-1,CSVRAGYETQYF,TGCAGCGTTAGGGCTGGGTACGAGACCCAGTACTTC
-,TRBJ2-6,-,TRBV7-9,CASSLGLRSGANVLTF,TGTGCCAGCAGCTTAGGTCTCCGCTCTGGGGCCAACGTCCTGACTTTC
-,TRBJ1-2,-,TRBV7-2,CASSHPRVGARGYTF,TGTGCCAGCAGCCACCCCCGGGTAGGGGCTCGGGGCTACACCTTC
TRBD1,TRBJ1-2,few,TRBV5-6,CASSPPGQERGYTF,TGTGCCAGCAGCCCCCCCGGACAGGAGCGTGGCTACACCTTC